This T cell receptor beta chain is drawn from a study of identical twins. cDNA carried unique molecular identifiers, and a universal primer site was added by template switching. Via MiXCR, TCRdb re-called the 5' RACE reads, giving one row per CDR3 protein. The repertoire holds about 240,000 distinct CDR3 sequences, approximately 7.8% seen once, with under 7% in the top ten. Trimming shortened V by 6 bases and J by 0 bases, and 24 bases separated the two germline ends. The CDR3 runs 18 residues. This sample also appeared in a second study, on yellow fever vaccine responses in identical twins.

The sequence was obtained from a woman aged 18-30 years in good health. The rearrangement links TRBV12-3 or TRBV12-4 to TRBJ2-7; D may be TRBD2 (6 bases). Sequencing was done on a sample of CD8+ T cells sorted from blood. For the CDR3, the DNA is TGTGCCAGCAGCGACGGGGGTTTCACTACTCCCCTCTCCTACGAGCAGTACTTC. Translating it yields CASSDGGFTTPLSYEQYF.